Sequencing of this T cell receptor beta chain was carried out in a study of cytomegalovirus exposure and HLA in healthy donors. The CDR3 loop spans 13 amino acids. V was clipped by 4 bases and J by 8 bases; unmatched bases: 1. In germline, CDR1 is SGHDN, CDR2 FVKESK. A multiplex PCR was run with 60 Vbeta primers and 13 Jbeta primers. The method was immunoSEQ multiplex PCR; TCRdb's version includes in-frame clones alone and lacks a portion of them. Of approximately 140,000 clones listed, about 66% are singletons. Material: PBMCs. This sequence originates from a male donor in good health and CMV-seronegative. The rearrangement uses TRBV14 and TRBJ1-6; 8 bases align to TRBD1. The CDR3 protein is CASSPGGHSPLHF. The CDR3 bases are TGTGCCAGCAGCCCAGGGGGCCATTCACCCCTCCACTTT.